One and the same sample provided the 28 T cell receptor beta chains below, sequenced in a study of blood T cells in healthy people across ages. A second PCR of roughly 7 to 11 cycles used a sample-barcoded 5' primer and a J-beta primer mix. TCRdb re-called the 5' RACE reads with MiXCR, one entry per CDR3 protein. The sample contains 1.5 million to 2 million distinct CDR3 sequences, 28% of which appear only once. The sequenced sample was blood. The receptors were gathered from a woman between 25 and 40 years old in good health.

This clonotype was recorded many times. The V and J genes are TRBV2 and TRBJ2-3, with 8 bases aligning to TRBD1. The V gene's germline CDR1 is SNHLY and CDR2 FYNNEI. The CDR3 length is 14 residues. V shed 7 bases and J 0 bases; nucleotides not matched to a gene: 3. CDR3 nucleotide sequence: TGTGCCAGCAAAAGACAGGGGAGCACAGATACGCAGTATTTT. Residues: CASKRQGSTDTQYF.

V and J are TRBV5-1 and TRBJ2-1; possible D gene TRBD1, 5 bases. Germline V gives CDR1 SGHRS, CDR2 YFSETQ. The germline V and J ends were trimmed by 4 bases and 4 bases, with 12 bases remaining between them. This CDR3 comprises 14 residues. The chain's CDR3 is CASSRHRLYNEQFF. The CDR3 bases are TGCGCCAGCAGCAGGCACAGGTTATACAATGAGCAGTTCTTC.

Comments on this clonotype: The junction departs from germline at one end; a sequencing error may be responsible. The rearrangement links TRBV20-1 to TRBJ1-2; the D gene is possibly TRBD1 (5 bases). In germline, CDR1 is DFQATT, CDR2 SNEGSKA (reference sequence). The CDR3 covers 14 residues. The CDR3 here is CSTRDARGDYGYTF. Written as DNA, the CDR3 is TGCAGTACTAGAGATGCACGGGGCGACTATGGCTACACCTTC.

This clonotype appeared a single time. This sequence joins TRBV7-2 and TRBJ2-1; 8 positions agree with TRBD2. V shed 5 bases and J 4 bases; nucleotides not matched to a gene: 7. The CDR3 has 15 residues. Germline V gene lookup returns CDR1 SGHTA and CDR2 FQGNSA. CDR3 nucleotide sequence: TGTGCCAGCAGCGACCAGCGGGAGAGGTACAATGAGCAGTTCTTC. Its protein is CASSDQRERYNEQFF. Together with reference TRBV7-2 and TRBJ2-1, the CDR3 gives the full variable domain: GAGVSQSPSNKVTEKGKDVELRCDPISGHTALYWYRQSLGQGLEFLIYFQGNSAPDKSGLPSDRFSAERTGGSVSTLTIQRTQQEDSAVYLCASSDQRERYNEQFFGPGTRLTVL.

This chain uses TRBV29-1 with TRBJ1-4; D might be TRBD1 (5 bases). Germline V gene data show CDR1 as SQVTM and CDR2 as ANQGSEA. The CDR3 length is 16 residues. V lost 3 bases to trimming and J lost 7 bases, with 21 bases between them. The CDR3 nucleotides read TGCAGCGTTGACAAAGACACAGGTTCCGGAGGTGAAAAACTGTTTTTT. Encoded protein: CSVDKDTGSGGEKLFF.

CDR3 sequence reads: CASSLGANGYTF. The CDR3 DNA reads as TGTGCCAGCAGCTTAGGGGCCAATGGCTACACCTTC. This chain uses TRBV7-2 with TRBJ1-2; the D is unclear. This CDR3 comprises 12 residues. Germline CDR1 and CDR2: SGHTA and FQGNSA. Trimming stripped 1 base from V and 6 bases from J, with 6 bases between.

This clonotype was seen a handful of times. V is TRBV9 and J is TRBJ2-7; 9 nucleotides match TRBD1. The CDR3 consists of 15 residues. Germline lookup yields CDR1 SGDLS and CDR2 YYNGEE. Trimming at V came to 4 bases and at J to 2 bases, leaving 7 bases not matched to a gene. Here the CDR3 reads CASSPQGQGPYEQYF. CDR3 DNA: TGTGCCAGCAGCCCACAGGGACAGGGTCCCTACGAGCAGTACTTC.

The chain is built from TRBV27 and TRBJ1-2; D gene unclear. This CDR3 is built from 13 residues. Per germline, CDR1 MNHEY and CDR2 SMNVEV (reference sequence). Trimming removed 4 bases at V and 6 bases at J, with 12 bases between. DNA of the CDR3: TGTGCCAGCAGTTCTTGGGGAATGGATGGCTACACCTTC. Protein: CASSSWGMDGYTF.

This clonotype was detected only a few times. The gene calls are TRBV5-1 and TRBJ2-2; D is unresolved. The V end lost 2 bases, the J end lost 1 base, and 9 bases lay between the germline ends. The CDR3 consists of 15 residues. The germline CDR1 and CDR2 sequences are SGHRS and YFSETQ. Written as DNA, the CDR3 is TGCGCCAGCAGCTTCAACGGGCTGAACACCGGGGAGCTGTTTTTT. This codes for CASSFNGLNTGELFF.

A few counts support this clonotype. The V call is TRBV10-3, the J call TRBJ2-2; D is perhaps TRBD2 (5 bases). The CDR3 spans 16 residues. CDR1 and CDR2 (germline): ENHRY, SYGVKD. V shed 0 bases and J shed 1 base, with 9 bases lying between them. The CDR3 sequence is CAISESGGLNTGELFF. CDR3 nucleotides: TGTGCCATCAGTGAGTCCGGCGGACTGAACACCGGGGAGCTGTTTTTT.

The chain is built from TRBV7-2 and TRBJ2-5, with 10 bases lining up with TRBD1. The V gene's germline CDR1 is SGHTA and CDR2 FQGNSA. The CDR3 loop spans 13 amino acids. Germline trimming cut 5 bases from V and 10 bases from J; bases unmatched to any gene: 7. Here the CDR3 reads CASSGTGAGNQYF. In DNA form, the CDR3 reads TGTGCCAGCAGCGGGACAGGGGCGGGGAACCAGTACTTC.

Concerning this clonotype itself: Sequence at one end of the junction differs from germline and may be a read error. V is TRBV2 and J is TRBJ2-7; possibly TRBD1 or TRBD2 for D (6 bases each). The CDR3 is 13 amino acids. The germline gives CDR1 SNHLY, CDR2 FYNNEI. Written as DNA, the CDR3 is TGTGGCAGCAAGGGGGGATTCTCCTACGAGCAGTACTTC. It codes for CGSKGGFSYEQYF.

CDR3 coding DNA: TGTGCCAGCAGCCAACAGGGCGGCAATGAGCAGTTCTTC. Translated, it gives CASSQQGGNEQFF. The chain combines TRBV3-1 with TRBJ2-1; TRBD1 is a possible D gene (5 bases). This CDR3 contains 13 residues. V dropped 2 bases and J dropped 6 bases, with 8 bases sitting between them. CDR1 LGHDT and CDR2 YNNKEL come from the germline V gene (reference sequence).

This chain links TRBV5-6 with TRBJ2-3; 7 positions agree with TRBD2. The J segment lost 1 base and the V segment lost 3 bases, leaving 20 bases of the junction unmatched. From germline, CDR1 is SGHDT and CDR2 YYEEEE. This CDR3 has 20 amino acids. The CDR3 sequence: CASSWNRMGASGERTDTQYF. CDR3 nucleotides: TGTGCCAGCAGCTGGAATCGAATGGGTGCTAGCGGAGAACGCACAGATACGCAGTATTTT. The full variable domain, its missing parts supplied by reference TRBV5-6 and TRBJ2-3, is DAGVTQSPTHLIKTRGQQVTLRCSPKSGHDTVSWYQQALGQGPQFIFQYYEEEERQRGNFPDRFSGHQFPNYSSELNVNALLLGDSALYLCASSWNRMGASGERTDTQYFGPGTRLTVL.

This clonotype has more than one count but fewer than ten. Possible read error: a much larger clone is one base away. The chain carries TRBV4-1 and TRBJ2-7; a possible D gene is TRBD1 (5 bases). From germline, CDR1 is MGHRA and CDR2 YSYEKL. V was shortened by 0 bases and J by 6 bases, with 12 bases between the two germline ends. The CDR3 runs 14 residues. CDR3 sequence: CASSQDGQGSEQYF. CDR3 nucleotides: TGCGCCAGCAGCCAAGATGGGCAGGGCAGCGAGCAGTACTTC.

This clonotype appeared a few times. The chain uses TRBV24-1 and TRBJ2-1, with 8 bases that match TRBD2. The DNA end favors TRBJ2-7, so the J call may be wrong. The CDR3 spans 18 residues. Germline assignment: CDR1 KGHDR and CDR2 SFDVKD. CDR3 in amino acids: CATSDPSFSGAPYNEQYF. In nucleotides, the CDR3 is TGTGCCACCAGTGATCCCTCTTTTAGCGGGGCGCCCTACAATGAGCAGTACTTC.

This clonotype has a count of ten or more. This chain connects TRBV12-3 or TRBV12-4 to TRBJ2-1; TRBD1 or TRBD2 may be the D gene (5 bases each). The CDR3 is 13 amino acids. The ends were cut back, 2 bases at V and 8 bases at J, with 10 bases in the middle. CDR3 bases: TGTGCCAGCAGTTTACAGGGAGAAGATGAGCAGTTCTTC. Translating it yields CASSLQGEDEQFF.

This clonotype has just a few counts. The chain employs TRBV20-1 and TRBJ2-1, with D possibly TRBD2 on 6 matching bases. The CDR3 is 17 residues long. CDR1 and CDR2 from the germline V gene are DFQATT and SNEGSKA (reference sequence). V lost 5 bases and J 1 base, leaving 21 bases between the germline ends. The CDR3 DNA is TGCAGTGCTGCTCTGGATGGTGGGGGGTCTTCCTACAATGAGCAGTTCTTC. It yields the protein CSAALDGGGSSYNEQFF.

This clonotype has at least ten counts. This chain joins TRBV29-1 and TRBJ1-1, with a weak D call TRBD1 (5 bases). This CDR3 region has 13 residues. Per the germline V gene, CDR1 is SQVTM and CDR2 is ANQGSEA. V gave up 6 bases and J gave up 3 bases, with 14 bases separating them. The CDR3 coding sequence is TGCAGCGTCGCGATGGGAGGGGACACTGAAGCTTTCTTT. Encoded protein: CSVAMGGDTEAFF.

Comments on this clonotype: This may stem from a read error, because a much larger clone lies one nucleotide away. The chain combines TRBV2 with TRBJ2-7; TRBD1 matches at 10 bases. Germline V gives CDR1 SNHLY, CDR2 FYNNEI. There are 15 residues in the CDR3. For the CDR3, the DNA is TGTGCCAGCAGTCTTGACAGGGGGCCCTCCTACGAGCGGTACTTC. Its protein product is CASSLDRGPSYERYF. Complete variable domain (other parts from reference TRBV2 and TRBJ2-7): EPEVTQTPSHQVTQMGQEVILRCVPISNHLYFYWYRQILGQKVEFLVSFYNNEISEKSEIFDDQFSVERPDGSNFTLKIRSTKLEDSAMYFCASSLDRGPSYERYFGPGTRLTVT.

This clonotype appeared a few times. This chain joins TRBV20-1 and TRBJ2-3; 7 bases are shared with TRBD2. The CDR3 extends over 15 amino acids. Germline V gives CDR1 DFQATT, CDR2 SNEGSKA (reference sequence). After removal of 3 bases from V and 4 bases from J, the junction contained 10 bases not matched to a gene. The CDR3 DNA follows: TGCAGTGCTAGGGATCTGACTAGCACCGCAGATACGCAGTATTTT. Protein: CSARDLTSTADTQYF.

This clonotype was seen more than once but under ten times. The chain is built from TRBV7-2 and TRBJ1-5; D not resolved. V dropped 5 bases and J dropped 0 bases, with 14 bases sitting between them. This CDR3 region has 16 residues. Germline V lookup: CDR1 SGHTA, CDR2 FQGNSA. CDR3: CASSKSGVRSNQPQHF. In DNA form, the CDR3 reads TGTGCCAGCAGCAAAAGTGGGGTCCGTAGCAATCAGCCCCAGCATTTT. Looking up the rest from reference TRBV7-2 and TRBJ1-5 gives the full variable domain: GAGVSQSPSNKVTEKGKDVELRCDPISGHTALYWYRQSLGQGLEFLIYFQGNSAPDKSGLPSDRFSAERTGGSVSTLTIQRTQQEDSAVYLCASSKSGVRSNQPQHFGDGTRLSIL.

The chain carries TRBV4-1 and TRBJ2-3, with unresolved D. Germline loops: CDR1 MGHRA, CDR2 YSYEKL. The CDR3 consists of 14 residues. V shed 0 bases and J shed 7 bases, with 11 bases lying between them. The CDR3 sequence is CASSQELVGNTQYF. In DNA, the CDR3 is TGCGCCAGCAGCCAAGAATTGGTGGGAAATACGCAGTATTTT.

The sample holds a few counts of this clonotype. This sequence joins TRBV7-2 and TRBJ2-5; 9 bases match TRBD2. The length of the CDR3 is 16 residues. Germline trimming cut 5 bases from V and 7 bases from J; bases unmatched to any gene: 14. Germline loops: CDR1 SGHTA, CDR2 FQGNSA. The CDR3 region is CASSTGSGREGGTQYF. The DNA for the CDR3 is TGTGCCAGCAGCACCGGTAGCGGGAGAGAAGGAGGGACCCAGTACTTC. Variable domain in full (rest from reference TRBV7-2 and TRBJ2-5): GAGVSQSPSNKVTEKGKDVELRCDPISGHTALYWYRQSLGQGLEFLIYFQGNSAPDKSGLPSDRFSAERTGGSVSTLTIQRTQQEDSAVYLCASSTGSGREGGTQYFGPGTRLLVL.

This clonotype has just a few counts. The gene calls are TRBV20-1 and TRBJ2-7, with D uncertain. The CDR3 has 17 residues. V dropped 3 bases and J dropped 3 bases, with 24 bases sitting between them. Germline assignment: CDR1 DFQATT and CDR2 SNEGSKA (reference sequence). The DNA of the CDR3 is TGCAGTGCTAGCCCCCGCGACCGGGCTAGACGTGGCTACGAGCAGTACTTC. It codes for CSASPRDRARRGYEQYF.

Ten or more counts support this clonotype. The chain links TRBV29-1 to TRBJ2-4; D is undetermined. Germline lookup yields CDR1 SQVTM and CDR2 ANQGSEA. This CDR3 is built from 14 residues. Trimming took 4 bases from V and 0 from J, leaving 10 bases between them. The CDR3 DNA reads TGCAGCGTTGTCCCAGGTCTAGCCAAAAACATTCAGTACTTC. It is translated as CSVVPGLAKNIQYF.

This clonotype showed up just a few times. The J gene is TRBJ2-5, the V gene TRBV5-5, with TRBD1 matching over 10 bases. V dropped 0 bases and J dropped 4; count of bases not matched to a gene: 9. The CDR3 extends over 17 amino acids. Germline lookup yields CDR1 SGHKS and CDR2 YYEKEE (reference sequence). CDR3 sequence: CASSLEGDRGVGETQYF. CDR3 nucleotide sequence: TGTGCCAGCAGCTTGGAGGGGGACAGGGGAGTGGGAGAGACCCAGTACTTC. The complete variable domain, with remaining parts taken from reference TRBV5-5 and TRBJ2-5, reads DAGVTQSPTHLIKTRGQQVTLRCSPISGHKSVSWYQQVLGQGPQFIFQYYEKEERGRGNFPDRFSARQFPNYSSELNVNALLLGDSALYLCASSLEGDRGVGETQYFGPGTRLLVL.

This clonotype was observed a handful of times. V and J are TRBV25-1 and TRBJ2-5; unclear D gene. The tail of the sequence fits TRBJ2-7 better, so the J call may be wrong. Germline V gene lookup returns CDR1 MGHDK and CDR2 SYGVNS. The length of the CDR3 is 13 residues. The CDR3 bases are TGTGCCAGCACCGGTTGGCCGTACAACGAGCAGTACTTC. Protein sequence: CASTGWPYNEQYF.